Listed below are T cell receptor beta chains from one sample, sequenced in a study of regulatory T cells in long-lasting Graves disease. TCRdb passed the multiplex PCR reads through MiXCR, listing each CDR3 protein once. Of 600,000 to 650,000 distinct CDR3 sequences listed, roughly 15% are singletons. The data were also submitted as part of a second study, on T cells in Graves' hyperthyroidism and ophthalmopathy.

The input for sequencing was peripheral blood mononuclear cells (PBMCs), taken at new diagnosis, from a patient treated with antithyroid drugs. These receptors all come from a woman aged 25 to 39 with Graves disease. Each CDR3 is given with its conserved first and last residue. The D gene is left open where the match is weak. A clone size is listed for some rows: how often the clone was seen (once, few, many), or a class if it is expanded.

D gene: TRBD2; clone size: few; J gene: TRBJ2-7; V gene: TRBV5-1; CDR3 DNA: TGCGCCAGCAGCTCGACTAGCGGGAGGGCTAACGAGCAGTACTTC; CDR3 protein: CASSSTSGRANEQYF
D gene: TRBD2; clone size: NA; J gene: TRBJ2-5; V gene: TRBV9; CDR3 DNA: TGTGCCAGCAGCGCCCCCGGGACTAGCTTTGAAGAGACCCAGTACTTC; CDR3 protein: CASSAPGTSFEETQYF
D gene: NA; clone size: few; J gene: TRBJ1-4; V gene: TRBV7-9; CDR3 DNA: TGTGCCAGCAGCTTAGACCCCGGGGCACGAACTAATGAAAAACTGTTTTTT; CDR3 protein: CASSLDPGARTNEKLFF
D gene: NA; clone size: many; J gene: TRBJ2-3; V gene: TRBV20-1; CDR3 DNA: TGCAGTGCTAGAGCCTGGGGGCCTAACCCCACAGATACGCAGTATTTT; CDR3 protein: CSARAWGPNPTDTQYF
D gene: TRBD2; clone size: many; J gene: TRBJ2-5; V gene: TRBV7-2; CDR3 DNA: TGTGCCAGCAGCAGTCGACTAGCTAAAGAGACCCAGTACTTC; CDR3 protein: CASSSRLAKETQYF
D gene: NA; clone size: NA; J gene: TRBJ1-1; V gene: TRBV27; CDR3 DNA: TGTGCCAGCAGTCCTAGTAGGTCGGTGAACACTGAAGCTTTCTTT; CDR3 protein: CASSPSRSVNTEAFF
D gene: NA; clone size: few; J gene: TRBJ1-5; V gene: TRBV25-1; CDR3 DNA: TGTGCCAGCAGCCCAATGGAGTGGACGGGGGCTAGCAATCAGCCCCAGCATTTT; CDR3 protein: CASSPMEWTGASNQPQHF
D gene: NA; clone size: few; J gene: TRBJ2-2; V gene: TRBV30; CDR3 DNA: TGTGCCTGGAGAGGCGACCCAGGGCAGTGGGACACCGGGGAGCTGTTTTTT; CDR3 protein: CAWRGDPGQWDTGELFF
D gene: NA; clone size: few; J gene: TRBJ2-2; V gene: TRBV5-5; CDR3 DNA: TGTGCCAGCAGGACGGTACGGCTCGCGAACACCGGGGAGCTGTTTTTT; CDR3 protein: CASRTVRLANTGELFF
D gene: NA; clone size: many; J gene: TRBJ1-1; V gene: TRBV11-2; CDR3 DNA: TGTGCCAGCAGCTCCCAAGGGTTCGAAGCTTTCTTT; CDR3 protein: CASSSQGFEAFF
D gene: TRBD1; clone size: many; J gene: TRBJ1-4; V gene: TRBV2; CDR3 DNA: TGTGCCAGCAGCGCTGACAGGGCGACCATAGAAAAACTGTTTTTT; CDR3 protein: CASSADRATIEKLFF
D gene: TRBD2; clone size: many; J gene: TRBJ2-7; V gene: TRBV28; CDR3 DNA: TGTGCCAGCAGTCTTATAGCGGGAGCTAACGAGCAGTACTTC; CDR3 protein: CASSLIAGANEQYF
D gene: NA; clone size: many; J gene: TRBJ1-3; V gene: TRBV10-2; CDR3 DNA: TGCGCCAGCAGCAGGGTAGGAGGAAACACCATATATTTT; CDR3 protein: CASSRVGGNTIYF
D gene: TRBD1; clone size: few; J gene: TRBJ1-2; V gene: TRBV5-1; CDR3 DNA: TGCGCCAGCAGAATCCGGGACAGCGCTTATGAAGGCTACACCTTC; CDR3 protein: CASRIRDSAYEGYTF
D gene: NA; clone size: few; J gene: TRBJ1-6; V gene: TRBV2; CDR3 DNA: TGTGCCACCAACCCACCGGGTCAAAAGAGCTCCTATAATTCACCCCTCCACTTT; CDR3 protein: CATNPPGQKSSYNSPLHF
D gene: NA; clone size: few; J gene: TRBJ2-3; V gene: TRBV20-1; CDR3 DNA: TGCAGTGCTAGACCGCTTATTTCCTCGGGGGGCCCCCCTCAGTATTTT; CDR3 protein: CSARPLISSGGPPQYF
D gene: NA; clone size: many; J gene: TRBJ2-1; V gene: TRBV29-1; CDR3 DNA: TGCAGCGTTGGCGAGCGCCCTATTGGCAATGAGCAGTTCTTC; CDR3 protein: CSVGERPIGNEQFF
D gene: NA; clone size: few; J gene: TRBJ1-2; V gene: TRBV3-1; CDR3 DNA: TGTGCCAGCAGCCAAAATCGGCAGGGAATAGTAGGCTACACCTTC; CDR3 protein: CASSQNRQGIVGYTF
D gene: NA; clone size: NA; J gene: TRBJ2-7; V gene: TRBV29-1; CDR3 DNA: TGCAGCGTAAATGGCGGTGGTTGGGAGTACGAGCAGTACTTC; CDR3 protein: CSVNGGGWEYEQYF
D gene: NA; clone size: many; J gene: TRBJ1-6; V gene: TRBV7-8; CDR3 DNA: TGTGCCAGCAGCTACACCGGAGGGGGGAAGCGCAATTCACCCCTCCACTTT; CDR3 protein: CASSYTGGGKRNSPLHF
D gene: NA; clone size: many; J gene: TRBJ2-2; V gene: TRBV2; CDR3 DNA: TGTGCCAGCAGTGCCGGGGGATTCGACACCGGGGAGCTGTTTTTT; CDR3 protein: CASSAGGFDTGELFF
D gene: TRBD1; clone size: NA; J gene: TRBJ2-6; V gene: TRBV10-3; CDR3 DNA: TGTGCCATCAGTGGGACAGGGCTTGCTGGGGCCAACGTCCTGACTTTC; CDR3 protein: CAISGTGLAGANVLTF
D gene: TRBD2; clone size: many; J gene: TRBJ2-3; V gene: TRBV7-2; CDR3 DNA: TGTGCCAGCAGCTTAGGGCTAGCGGGAGGGCATACGCAGTATTTT; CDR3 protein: CASSLGLAGGHTQYF
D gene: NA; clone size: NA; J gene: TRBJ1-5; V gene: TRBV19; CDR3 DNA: TGTGCCAGTAGTATCTACAGTGGCGATCAGCCCCAGCATTTT; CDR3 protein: CASSIYSGDQPQHF
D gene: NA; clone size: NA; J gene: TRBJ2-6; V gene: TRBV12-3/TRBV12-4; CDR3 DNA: TGTGCCAGCAGTTTTAATAAAGGAGTTTTCTCTCACGTCCTGACTTTC; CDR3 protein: CASSFNKGVFSHVLTF
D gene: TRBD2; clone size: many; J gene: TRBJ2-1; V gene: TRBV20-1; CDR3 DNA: TGCAGTGCTGGACTTCCGGGACTAGCTGTCAATGAGCAGTTCTTC; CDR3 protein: CSAGLPGLAVNEQFF
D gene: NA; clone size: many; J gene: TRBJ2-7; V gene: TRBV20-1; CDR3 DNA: TGCAGTGCTCCTAAACTCTCGTCACCCTACGAGCAGTACTTC; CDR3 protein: CSAPKLSSPYEQYF
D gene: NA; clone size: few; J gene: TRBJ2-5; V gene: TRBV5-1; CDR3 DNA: TGCGCCAGCACCCCTGGGCTAGCGCTAGAGACCCAGTACTTC; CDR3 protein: CASTPGLALETQYF
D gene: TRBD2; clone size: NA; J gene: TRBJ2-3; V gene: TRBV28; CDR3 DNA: TGTGCCAGCAGCTCCCTAGCGGGCACAGATACGCAGTATTTT; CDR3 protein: CASSSLAGTDTQYF
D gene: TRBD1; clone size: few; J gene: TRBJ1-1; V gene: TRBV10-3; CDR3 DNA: TGTGCCAGCATGACAGGGTTGGGCACTGAAGCTTTCTTT; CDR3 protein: CASMTGLGTEAFF
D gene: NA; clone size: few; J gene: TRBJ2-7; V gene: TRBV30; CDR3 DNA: TGTGCCTGGAGCCACACCTACGAGCAGTACTTC; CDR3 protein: CAWSHTYEQYF
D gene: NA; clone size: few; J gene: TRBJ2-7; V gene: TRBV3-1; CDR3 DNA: TGTGCCAGCAGCCAAGACGGGCGGTTTTACGAGCAGTACTTC; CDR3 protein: CASSQDGRFYEQYF
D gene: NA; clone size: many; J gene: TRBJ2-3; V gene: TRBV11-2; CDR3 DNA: TGTGCCAGCAGCTTAGTCGGCTTGAACACAGATACGCAGTATTTT; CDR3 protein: CASSLVGLNTDTQYF
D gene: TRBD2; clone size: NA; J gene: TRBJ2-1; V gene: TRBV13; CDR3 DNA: TGTGCCAGCAGCACCCGAGGCTCCGGACTAGCGGGTAAATCCTACAATGAGCAGTTCTTC; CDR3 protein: CASSTRGSGLAGKSYNEQFF
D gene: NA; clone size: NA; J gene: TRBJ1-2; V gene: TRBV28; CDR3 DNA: TGTGCCAGCAGTACGCTGCAGGGTGGCTACACCTTC; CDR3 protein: CASSTLQGGYTF
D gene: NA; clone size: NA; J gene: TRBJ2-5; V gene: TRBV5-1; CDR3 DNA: TGCGCCAGCAGCCTCCCCACGGGGGCCCAAGAGACCCAGTACTTC; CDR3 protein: CASSLPTGAQETQYF
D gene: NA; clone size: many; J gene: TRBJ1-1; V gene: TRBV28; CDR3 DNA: TGTGCCAGCAGCACCACAGGGAAGCCTGAAGCTTTCTTT; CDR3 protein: CASSTTGKPEAFF
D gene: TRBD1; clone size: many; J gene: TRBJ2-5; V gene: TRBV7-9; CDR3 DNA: TGTGCCAGCATTGAGGGGGCAGAGACCCAGTACTTC; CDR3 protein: CASIEGAETQYF
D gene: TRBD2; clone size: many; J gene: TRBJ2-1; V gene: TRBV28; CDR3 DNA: TGTGCCAGCAGTTCCTTAGCGGGGGGGTCGTGGAATGAGCAGTTCTTC; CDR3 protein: CASSSLAGGSWNEQFF
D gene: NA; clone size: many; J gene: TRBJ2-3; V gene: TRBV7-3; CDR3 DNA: TGTGCCAGCAGCCGCATTAACCCTAGCACAGATACGCAGTATTTT; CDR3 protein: CASSRINPSTDTQYF
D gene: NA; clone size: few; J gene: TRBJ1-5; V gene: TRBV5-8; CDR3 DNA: TGTGCCAGCAGCTTGGTCCTCGGATACAATCAGCCCCAGCATTTT; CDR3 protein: CASSLVLGYNQPQHF
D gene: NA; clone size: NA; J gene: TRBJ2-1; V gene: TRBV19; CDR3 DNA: TGTGCCAGTATAGCCGACAGCTTTTCGCACAATGAGCAGTTCTTC; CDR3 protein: CASIADSFSHNEQFF
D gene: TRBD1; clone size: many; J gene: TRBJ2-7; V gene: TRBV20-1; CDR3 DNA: TGCAGTGCTGCGAGAGCGGGACAGGGTTCCTACGAGCAGTACTTC; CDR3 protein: CSAARAGQGSYEQYF
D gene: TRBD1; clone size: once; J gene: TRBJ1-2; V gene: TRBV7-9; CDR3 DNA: TGTGCCAGCAGCTTAGAGGTCGGGCAGGGGGCAGGAGGCTACACCTTC; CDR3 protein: CASSLEVGQGAGGYTF
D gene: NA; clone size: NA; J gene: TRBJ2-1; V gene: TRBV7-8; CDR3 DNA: TGTGCCAGCAGGAAATATTATGCCGGAGACTTCTTCACTGACCCAGATGGTAATGAGCAGTTCTTC; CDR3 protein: CASRKYYAGDFFTDPDGNEQFF
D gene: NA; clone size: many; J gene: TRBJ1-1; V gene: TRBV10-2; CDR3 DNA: TGCGCCAGCAGTGACAGTGGGGCAAAAAACACTGAAGCTTTCTTT; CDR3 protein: CASSDSGAKNTEAFF
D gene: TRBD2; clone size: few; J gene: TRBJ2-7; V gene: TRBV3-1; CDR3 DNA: TGTGCCAGCAGCCAAGGCGGGAGAAAAGGGGAGCAGTACTTC; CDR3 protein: CASSQGGRKGEQYF
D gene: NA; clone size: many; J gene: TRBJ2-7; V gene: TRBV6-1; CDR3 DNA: TGTGCCAGCAGTCTTACCCGAGGGGGCTACGAGCAGTACTTC; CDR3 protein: CASSLTRGGYEQYF
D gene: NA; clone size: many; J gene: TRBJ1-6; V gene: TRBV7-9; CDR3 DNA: TGTGCCAGCAGCTTAGCAAAAGGGAAGAATTCACCCCTCCACTTT; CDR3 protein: CASSLAKGKNSPLHF
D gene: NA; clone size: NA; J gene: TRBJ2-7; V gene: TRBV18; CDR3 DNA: TGTGCCAGCTCCCAGAAACCGGAGGGTTCCTACGAGCAGTACTTC; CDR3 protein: CASSQKPEGSYEQYF
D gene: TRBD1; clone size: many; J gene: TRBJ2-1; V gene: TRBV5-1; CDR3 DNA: TGCGCCAGCAGCAAGACAGGGGGCGGCCACAATGAGCAGTTCTTC; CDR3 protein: CASSKTGGGHNEQFF
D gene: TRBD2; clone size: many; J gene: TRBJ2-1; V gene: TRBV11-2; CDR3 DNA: TGTGCCAGCAGCTCAGGACTAGCGGGAATATACAATGAGCAGTTCTTC; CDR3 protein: CASSSGLAGIYNEQFF
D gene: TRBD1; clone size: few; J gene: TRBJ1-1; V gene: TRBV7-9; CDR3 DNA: TGTGCCAGCAGCTTAGCGGGGACAGGGGAGCGAGCTTTCTTT; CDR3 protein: CASSLAGTGERAFF
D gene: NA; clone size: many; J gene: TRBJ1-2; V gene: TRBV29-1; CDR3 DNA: TGCAGCGTTACGGGTATTTATGGCTACACCTTC; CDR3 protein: CSVTGIYGYTF
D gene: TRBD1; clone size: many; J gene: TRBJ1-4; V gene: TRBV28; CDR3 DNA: TGTGCCAGCAGCAAAGCCGGGACAGGACATGAAAAACTGTTTTTT; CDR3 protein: CASSKAGTGHEKLFF
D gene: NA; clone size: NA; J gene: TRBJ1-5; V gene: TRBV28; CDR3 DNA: TGTGCCAGCAGTTCCGGCGTCCAGGCCCAGCATTTT; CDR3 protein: CASSSGVQAQHF
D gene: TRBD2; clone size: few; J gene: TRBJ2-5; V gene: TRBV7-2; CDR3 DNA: TGTGCCAGCAGCCAAAACCCTAGCGGGAGAAGTCAAGAGACCCAGTACTTC; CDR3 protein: CASSQNPSGRSQETQYF
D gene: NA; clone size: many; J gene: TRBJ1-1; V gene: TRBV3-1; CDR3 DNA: TGTGCCAGCAGCCAAGGTCAGCCCAGAGTCACTGAAGCTTTCTTT; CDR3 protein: CASSQGQPRVTEAFF
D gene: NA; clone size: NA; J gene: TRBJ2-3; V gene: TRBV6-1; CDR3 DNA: TGTGCCAGCAACTCGGGGGCAGATACGCAGTATTTT; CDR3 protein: CASNSGADTQYF
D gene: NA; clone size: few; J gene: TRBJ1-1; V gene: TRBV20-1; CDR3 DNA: TGCAGTGCCACACCGGGGACTATGAACACTGAAGCTTTCTTT; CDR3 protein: CSATPGTMNTEAFF